These 15 T cell receptor beta chains were sequenced from one sample in a study of T-cell reconstitution after alpha-beta-depleted transplantation in children. It was with unique molecular identifiers that the TCRbeta library was prepared. TCRdb re-analysed the PCR reads in MiXCR, keeping a single row per CDR3 protein. The data show around 400,000 distinct CDR3 sequences, roughly 10% seen once. Material: PBMCs from the stem cell graft donor, obtained from the stem cell graft. These receptors all stem from a human donor who donated a stem cell graft to a child with acute myeloid leukemia.

The chain recombines TRBV7-2 with TRBJ2-6; the D gene could be TRBD1 or TRBD2 (6 bases each). The V end was cut by 0 bases, the J end by 1 base, with 16 bases between. Per the germline V gene, CDR1 is SGHTA and CDR2 is FQGNSA. This CDR3 has 19 residues. This CDR3 reads CASSLASGAPGSGANVLTF. CDR3 bases: TGTGCCAGCAGCTTAGCTTCGGGGGCGCCAGGTTCTGGGGCCAACGTCCTGACTTTC.

This chain joins TRBV9 and TRBJ2-1, with D possibly being TRBD1 (6 bases). The CDR3 consists of 17 residues. Germline V CDR1 and CDR2: SGDLS, YYNGEE. V shed 4 bases and J shed 10 bases, with 27 bases lying between them. CDR3 bases: TGTGCCAGCAGCCCTAGGGGCCGGAACAGGGCCTTGGGGGAGCAGTTCTTC. Its protein product is CASSPRGRNRALGEQFF.

Only a few counts were recorded for this clonotype. CDR3 in amino acids: CASRTQGEETQYF. As DNA, the CDR3 is TGTGCCAGCAGGACACAGGGGGAAGAGACCCAGTACTTC. This chain links TRBV12-3 or TRBV12-4 with TRBJ2-5, with 8 bases identical to TRBD1. After removal of 6 bases from V and 3 bases from J, the junction contained 3 bases not matched to a gene. This CDR3 contains 13 residues.

V is TRBV9 and J is TRBJ1-2; D is perhaps TRBD1 (6 bases). The CDR3 consists of 13 residues. V lost 0 bases and J 14 bases, leaving 17 bases between the germline ends. Germline V gene sequence: CDR1 SGDLS, CDR2 YYNGEE. In nucleotides, the CDR3 is TGTGCCAGCAGCGTAGTCGGACAGCTTTACGTAACCTTC. It is translated as CASSVVGQLYVTF.

This clonotype was detected only a few times. The V and J genes are TRBV6-1 and TRBJ1-2; D may be TRBD1 (5 bases). Trimming pared 6 bases from V and 8 bases from J, leaving 16 bases between. The CDR3 loop spans 13 amino acids. Germline lookup yields CDR1 MNHNS and CDR2 SASEGT. CDR3 in amino acids: CASRRGVTGGYTF. As DNA, the CDR3 is TGTGCCAGCAGACGAGGGGTGACGGGCGGCTACACCTTC.

A few counts support this clonotype. The chain combines TRBV12-3 or TRBV12-4 with TRBJ2-2; maybe TRBD1 (6 bases). The V end lost 6 bases, the J end lost 1 base, and 15 bases lay between the germline ends. The CDR3 has 16 amino acids. CDR3 residues: CASSPLRGWNTGELFF. In DNA, the CDR3 is TGTGCCAGCAGCCCCCTCAGGGGATGGAACACCGGGGAGCTGTTTTTT.

The J gene is TRBJ1-5, the V gene TRBV6-5; D unresolved. Trimming took off 4 bases at V and 0 bases at J, with 7 bases between the two ends. Germline loops: CDR1 MNHEY, CDR2 SVGAGI. The CDR3 is 14 amino acids. The CDR3 DNA reads as TGTGCCAGCAGTTTATCTCTTAGCAATCAGCCCCAGCATTTT. This codes for CASSLSLSNQPQHF.

V is TRBV5-1 and J is TRBJ2-2, with D unclear. Trimming left V 4 bases short and J 2 bases short, with 9 bases between. The CDR3 runs 14 residues. Germline CDR1 reads SGHRS; CDR2 reads YFSETQ. The CDR3 sequence is CASSNGVNTGELFF. CDR3 sequence (DNA): TGCGCCAGCAGCAACGGAGTTAACACCGGGGAGCTGTTTTTT.

The genes are TRBV2 and TRBJ2-5; TRBD2 matches 9 bases. The J segment lost 3 bases and the V segment lost 7 bases, leaving 0 bases of the junction unmatched. The CDR3 runs to 12 residues. CDR1 SNHLY and CDR2 FYNNEI come from the germline V gene. Here the CDR3 reads CASTSGEETQYF. The CDR3 DNA reads as TGTGCCAGCACTAGCGGGGAAGAGACCCAGTACTTC. The entire variable domain, with the rest obtained from reference TRBV2 and TRBJ2-5, is as follows: EPEVTQTPSHQVTQMGQEVILRCVPISNHLYFYWYRQILGQKVEFLVSFYNNEISEKSEIFDDQFSVERPDGSNFTLKIRSTKLEDSAMYFCASTSGEETQYFGPGTRLLVL.

The chain carries TRBV7-2 and TRBJ1-2, with 11 bases fitting TRBD1. V shed 5 bases and J 6 bases; nucleotides not matched to a gene: 11. CDR1 is SGHTA, CDR2 FQGNSA, per germline. The CDR3 totals 16 residues. CDR3 sequence: CASSLPGTGGRDGYTF. The CDR3 DNA reads as TGTGCCAGCAGCCTGCCCGGGACAGGGGGTCGGGATGGCTACACCTTC.

In its sample, this clonotype was seen a few times. The chain carries TRBV11-2 and TRBJ2-5; 10 bases match TRBD1. Germline loops: CDR1 SGHAT, CDR2 FQNNGV. CDR3 length equals 15 residues. Trimming removed 4 bases from V and 6 bases from J; junction bases left unmatched: 8. The CDR3 region has the DNA TGTGCCAGCAGCTCCCTGACAGGGGGCTTGAAGACCCAGTACTTC. This translates into CASSSLTGGLKTQYF.

This clonotype was recorded at least ten times. The chain employs TRBV2 and TRBJ2-2; TRBD1 matches at 7 bases. CDR1 is SNHLY, CDR2 FYNNEI, per germline. The J segment lost 7 bases and the V segment lost 6 bases, leaving 8 bases of the junction unmatched. CDR3 length equals 14 residues. In DNA, the CDR3 is TGTGCCAGCAGCCTGGGACAGTTGGTCGGGGAGCTGTTTTTT. Translating it yields CASSLGQLVGELFF.

The CDR3 DNA is TGTGCCAGCAGTTCGGGACTCAATTCCTACGAGAAGTACGTC. Its translation is CASSSGLNSYEKYV. This chain joins TRBV11-2 and TRBJ2-7, with TRBD2 as a possible D gene (6 bases). Per the germline V gene, CDR1 is SGHAT and CDR2 is FQNNGV. The CDR3 totals 14 residues.

This clonotype was picked up a small number of times. V and J are TRBV13 and TRBJ2-1; no firm D call. The V end lost 4 bases, the J end lost 1 base, and 14 bases lay between the germline ends. Germline V lookup: CDR1 PRHDT, CDR2 FYEKMQ (reference sequence). CDR3 size: 16 residues. CDR3 nucleotide sequence: TGTGCCAGCAGCTCACCTCGGGCACATTCCTACAATGAGCAGTTCTTC. This codes for CASSSPRAHSYNEQFF.

This clonotype has just a few counts. This chain connects TRBV5-1 to TRBJ2-5, with D hard to call. The V end was cut by 2 bases, the J end by 1 base, with 6 bases between. The CDR3 totals 13 residues. Germline V CDR1 and CDR2: SGHRS, YFSETQ. The CDR3 DNA reads TGCGCCAGCAGCTTCAGGTCCCAAGAGACCCAGTACTTC. It codes for CASSFRSQETQYF.